Below, 2 T cell receptor beta chains from the same sample are listed, as sequenced in a study of CXCR3-negative and CXCR3-positive naive CD8 T cells. UMI-labeled 5' RACE TRB cDNA libraries were prepared from the cells. Reanalyzing the 5' RACE reads, TCRdb keeps one entry per CDR3 protein, without DNA. The listing contains about 120,000 distinct CDR3 sequences. Material for sequencing was naive CXCR3- CD8+ T cells from blood. Subset of the sample: CD45RO-CCR7+CD27+CD95- naive CD8+ T cells lacking CXCR3 (TNR3-). The receptor set was obtained from a human donor in good health. Some clones in this sample may be carry-over from other donors' samples.

The genes are TRBV7-9 and TRBJ2-7; TCRdb names TRBD1, which stays unverified in the absence of DNA. Germline V gene sequence: CDR1 SEHNR, CDR2 FQNEAQ (reference sequence). The length of the CDR3 is 16 residues. The CDR3 region is CASSPPRRRKGYEQYF. The full variable domain, with the rest looked up from reference TRBV7-9 and TRBJ2-7, is DTGVSQNPRHKITKRGQNVTFRCDPISEHNRLYWYRQTLGQGPEFLTYFQNEAQLEKSRLLSDRFSAERPKGSFSTLEIQRTEQGDSAMYLCASSPPRRRKGYEQYFGPGTRLTVT.

V and J are TRBV13 and TRBJ2-6; TCRdb gives TRBD2 as the D gene, but with no DNA this cannot be confirmed. Germline values: CDR1 PRHDT, CDR2 FYEKMQ (reference sequence). The CDR3 has 16 residues. The CDR3 region is CASSPAGNSGASVLTF. Combining the CDR3 with reference TRBV13 and TRBJ2-6 gives the whole variable domain AAGVIQSPRHLIKEKRETATLKCYPIPRHDTVYWYQQGPGQDPQFLISFYEKMQSDKGSIPDRFSAQQFSDYHSELNMSSLELGDSALYFCASSPAGNSGASVLTFGAGSRLTVL.